Here is one TCR beta chain with its context. What this receptor recognizes is not known. Base qualities are not provided; no much larger clone lies one nucleotide away. The donors belonged to the validation cohort of roughly 120 subjects, which was separate from the roughly 680-subject first cohort. The library was made by the immunoSEQ multiplex PCR assay. Per the authors' processing: A statistical classification framework was built to diagnose cytomegalovirus status from the catalog of TCR beta chain sequences. TCRdb obtained this table from immuneACCESS and retained in-frame rearrangements with V and J assigned. These tables miss some clones; where compared with another copy, unresolved V genes account for less than half of the shortfall, and the remainder is unexplained. The V and J calls and clone size were taken over from that table, and D and trimming were inferred from the DNA. The sample table contains roughly 140,000 clones; only one count was recorded for 85% to 90% of them. 3% to 3.5% of the sample is in the top ten clones.

The sample comes from a study of cytomegalovirus exposure and HLA in healthy donors (dated by TCRdb to 2017 to 2019). With regard to the full study: According to a later analysis, one platform produced both the 100 to 150 validation repertoires and the 550 to 800 repertoires of the first cohort. To predict cytomegalovirus infection status, the study brought together high-throughput TCR immunosequencing, statistical association of individual TCRs with disease status, and machine learning. In addition to the first cohort of roughly 670 subjects, a separate validation cohort of 120 different subjects was used. The study aimed to test whether cataloging public T cell receptors could reveal signatures of past pathogen exposure.

Overall results and qualifications from the work: The classifier was reported to diagnose cytomegalovirus status with high specificity and sensitivity in both the original and validation cohorts. All 110 or so repertoires were used to score co-occurrence in the validation cohort in a later analysis, because that analysis had no HLA typing for the cohort. In vitro tests confirmed that a few of the cytomegalovirus-associated TCR beta chains recognize cytomegalovirus antigens. According to the authors, the approach could potentially be generalized to other disease states and immunological phenotypes. A total of about 150 TCR beta chains were listed by the study as associated with cytomegalovirus. Subsequent analysis determined that TCRs grouped into clusters in the first cohort also showed a tendency toward co-occurrence across the 130 or so validation repertoires, and approximately 94% of cluster scores exceeded 0. Across donors, most TCR sequences were observed very rarely, whereas some public TCRs were present in many individuals.

Specimen: PBMCs. The receptor was isolated from a woman aged 18-29 years in good health and CMV-seropositive.

The nucleotides read TGTGCCAGCAGTGAAGGTCTGGCCAGGAGCAATCAGCCCCAGCATTTT. Its protein reads: CASSEGLARSNQPQHF. The chain is made from TRBV2 and TRBJ1-5; a confident D gene designation cannot be given. The CDR3 covers 16 residues, taking in both the cysteine and the phenylalanine. Just the 48-base CDR3 DNA is kept, in frame starting at base 1. V is shortened by 1 base, J by 1 base, and the region joining them spans 11 bases. The germline V gene encodes CDR1 SNHLY and CDR2 FYNNEI.